These 12 T cell receptor beta chains were sequenced from one sample in a study of cytomegalovirus exposure and HLA in healthy donors (dated by TCRdb to about 2017). The library came from the immunoSEQ multiplex PCR assay. A mixture of 60 forward primers for TCR Vbeta segments and 13 reverse primers for TCR Jbeta segments was used in the multiplex PCR. This is the immuneACCESS table as TCRdb keeps it, with only in-frame sequences that have V and J called. A part of the clones is gone; compared with another copy, unresolved V genes explain less than half, and the rest is unexplained. The sample's records list about 210,000 clones. Roughly 0.98% of the sample is in the top ten clones. Specimen: PBMCs. The source of these receptors is a young woman in good health and CMV-seropositive.

V and J are TRBV11-2 and TRBJ2-3; D remains unclear. The germline V gene encodes CDR1 SGHAT and CDR2 FQNNGV. The CDR3 covers 13 residues. Trimming pared 3 bases from V and 3 bases from J, leaving 7 bases between. CDR3 nucleotides: TGTGCCAGCAGCTTCCTTACAACAGATACGCAGTATTTT. As protein: CASSFLTTDTQYF.

The CDR3 nucleotides are TGTGCCACCAGCAGATCGCAGGGCTCAGGGACTGAAGCTTTCTTT. It encodes CATSRSQGSGTEAFF. The chain is built from TRBV15 and TRBJ1-1; D possibly corresponds to TRBD1 (5 bases). The CDR3 runs to 15 residues. V was cut by 2 bases and J by 5 bases, with 15 bases left in between. Germline V gene sequence: CDR1 LNHNV, CDR2 YYDKDF (reference sequence).

V gene TRBV6-1 combines with J gene TRBJ1-5; 8 nucleotides match TRBD1. The length of the CDR3 is 13 residues. CDR1 is MNHNS and CDR2 is SASEGT in the germline V gene. Trimming at V came to 6 bases and at J to 7 bases, leaving 5 bases not matched to a gene. CDR3 in DNA: TGTGCCAGCAGGGACAGGGTGATGCAGCCCCAGCATTTT. Its protein product is CASRDRVMQPQHF.

The V call is TRBV7-2, the J call TRBJ2-7; 7 nucleotides line up with TRBD2. Germline values: CDR1 SGHTA, CDR2 FQGNSA. The junction had 9 bases not matched to a gene; V was cut back by 0 bases and J by 4 bases. CDR3 length: 16 amino acids. Here the CDR3 DNA reads TGTGCCAGCAGCTTAGCGGCGGGCGGGAGCAAGTACGAGCAGTACTTC. Protein product: CASSLAAGGSKYEQYF.

CDR3 DNA: TGTGCCAGCAGTGTACTAGCGGGAGGGCCCGGGGCCAACGTCCTGACTTTC. It is translated as CASSVLAGGPGANVLTF. V and J are TRBV27 and TRBJ2-6; 13 positions match TRBD2. The CDR3 is 17 amino acids. V shed 5 bases, J shed 4 bases, and the junction held 5 bases outside the gene matches. Germline V gene sequence: CDR1 MNHEY, CDR2 SMNVEV (reference sequence).

The rearrangement links TRBV18 to TRBJ2-5; D perhaps matches TRBD1 (8 bases). The J call is in doubt because the DNA end fits TRBJ2-7 better. The CDR3 length is 18 residues. Germline loops: CDR1 KGHSH, CDR2 LQKENI. The CDR3 DNA is TGTGCCAGCTCACCATATCAACAGGGGGGGACTTCCACCTACGAGCAGTACTTC. It encodes CASSPYQQGGTSTYEQYF.

The V and J genes are TRBV15 and TRBJ2-7; 8 bases are a match to TRBD1. Germline V gene lookup returns CDR1 LNHNV and CDR2 YYDKDF (reference sequence). V lost 4 bases and J lost 5; bases outside the gene matches: 7. The CDR3 loop spans 14 amino acids. The CDR3 is CATSKWTGPHEQYF. DNA of the CDR3: TGTGCCACCAGCAAGTGGACAGGGCCCCACGAGCAGTACTTC.

The V gene is TRBV9, the J gene TRBJ1-5, with D maybe TRBD1 (6 bases). There are 15 residues in the CDR3. Germline CDR1 SGDLS, CDR2 YYNGEE. Trimming removed 3 bases from V and 5 bases from J, with 15 bases in between. The CDR3, as DNA: TGTGCCAGCAGCGCAGGGGTTACGTCCTATCAGCCCCAGCATTTT. It yields the protein CASSAGVTSYQPQHF.

The chain recombines TRBV5-1 with TRBJ1-6; D might be TRBD1 (5 bases). Germline lookup yields CDR1 SGHRS and CDR2 YFSETQ. This CDR3 region has 16 residues. V dropped 5 bases and J dropped 10 bases, with 22 bases sitting between them. The CDR3, as DNA: TGCGCCAGCAGGGGGGGTTACCATGCCTCATCATCACCCCTCCACTTT. Translated, it gives CASRGGYHASSSPLHF.

The chain combines TRBV4-1 with TRBJ2-1; D is unresolved. This CDR3 spans 16 amino acids. V lost 1 base and J lost 2, with 12 bases in between. The germline V gene encodes CDR1 MGHRA and CDR2 YSYEKL. As DNA, the CDR3 is TGCGCCAGCAGCCAAGCTGCACCGAGCGCCTACAATGAGCAGTTCTTC. It specifies CASSQAAPSAYNEQFF.

The chain combines TRBV13 with TRBJ2-1; D perhaps matches TRBD2 (5 bases). CDR3 size: 15 residues. Germline-derived CDR1 and CDR2 are PRHDT and FYEKMQ (reference sequence). The V end was cut by 3 bases, the J end by 0 bases, with 9 bases between. The CDR3: CASSFSGDSYNEQFF. As DNA, the CDR3 is TGTGCCAGCAGCTTCAGCGGAGACTCCTACAATGAGCAGTTCTTC. The whole variable domain, remainder taken from reference TRBV13 and TRBJ2-1, is AAGVIQSPRHLIKEKRETATLKCYPIPRHDTVYWYQQGPGQDPQFLISFYEKMQSDKGSIPDRFSAQQFSDYHSELNMSSLELGDSALYFCASSFSGDSYNEQFFGPGTRLTVL.

The chain recombines TRBV19 with TRBJ1-6; 7 bases are shared with TRBD1. Germline CDR1 is LNHDA and CDR2 is SQIVND (reference sequence). Unmatched junction bases numbered 11, after V lost 3 bases and J lost 9 bases. The CDR3 length is 16 residues. CDR3 in amino acids: CASSMLGGASISPLHF. As DNA, the CDR3 is TGTGCCAGTAGTATGTTAGGGGGCGCGTCCATTTCACCCCTCCACTTT.